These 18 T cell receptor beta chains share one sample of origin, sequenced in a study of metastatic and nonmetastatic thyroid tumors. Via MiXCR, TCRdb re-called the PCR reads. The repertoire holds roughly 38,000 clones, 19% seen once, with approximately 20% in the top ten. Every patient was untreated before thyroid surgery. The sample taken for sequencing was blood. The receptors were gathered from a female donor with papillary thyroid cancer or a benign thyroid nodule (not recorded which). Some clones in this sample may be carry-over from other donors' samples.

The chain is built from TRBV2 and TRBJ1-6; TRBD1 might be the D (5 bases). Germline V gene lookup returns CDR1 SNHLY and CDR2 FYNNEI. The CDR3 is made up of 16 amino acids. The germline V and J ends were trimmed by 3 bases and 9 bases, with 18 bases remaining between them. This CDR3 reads CASSDRGGAAISPLHF. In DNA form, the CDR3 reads TGTGCCAGCAGTGACCGGGGGGGTGCGGCCATTTCACCCCTCCACTTT.

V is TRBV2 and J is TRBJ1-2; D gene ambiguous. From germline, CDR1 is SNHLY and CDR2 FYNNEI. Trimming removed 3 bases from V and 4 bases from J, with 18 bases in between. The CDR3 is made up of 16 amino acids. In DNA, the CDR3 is TGTGCCAGCAGTGAGTTCTGTCAGGTGGCGCGCTATGGCTACACCTTC. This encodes CASSEFCQVARYGYTF.

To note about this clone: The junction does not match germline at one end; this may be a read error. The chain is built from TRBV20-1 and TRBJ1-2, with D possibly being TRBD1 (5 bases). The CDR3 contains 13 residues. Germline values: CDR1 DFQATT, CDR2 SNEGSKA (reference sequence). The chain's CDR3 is CSGYVQGAYGYTF. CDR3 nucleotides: TGCAGTGGTTATGTGCAGGGAGCTTATGGCTACACCTTT.

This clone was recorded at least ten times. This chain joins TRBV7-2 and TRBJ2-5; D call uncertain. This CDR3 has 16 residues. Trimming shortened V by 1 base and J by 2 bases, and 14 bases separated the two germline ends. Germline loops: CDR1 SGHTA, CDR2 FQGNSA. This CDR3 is CASSLGVSRKQETQYF. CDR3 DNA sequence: TGTGCCAGCAGCTTAGGGGTCTCTAGGAAACAAGAGACCCAGTACTTC.

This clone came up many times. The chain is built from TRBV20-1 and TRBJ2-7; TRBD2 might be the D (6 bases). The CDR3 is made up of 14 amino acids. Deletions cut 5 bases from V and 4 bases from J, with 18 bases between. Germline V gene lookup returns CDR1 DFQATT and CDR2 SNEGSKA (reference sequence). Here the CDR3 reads CSAEKGGKGYEQYF. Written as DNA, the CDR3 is TGCAGTGCTGAAAAGGGCGGGAAGGGGTACGAGCAGTACTTC.

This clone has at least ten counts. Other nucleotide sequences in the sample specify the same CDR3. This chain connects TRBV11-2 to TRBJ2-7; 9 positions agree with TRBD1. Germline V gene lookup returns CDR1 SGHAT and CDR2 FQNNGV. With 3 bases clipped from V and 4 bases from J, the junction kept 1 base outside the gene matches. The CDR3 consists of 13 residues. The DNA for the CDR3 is TGTGCCAGCAGCTTGACAGGGGGTTACGAGCAGTACTTC. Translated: CASSLTGGYEQYF.

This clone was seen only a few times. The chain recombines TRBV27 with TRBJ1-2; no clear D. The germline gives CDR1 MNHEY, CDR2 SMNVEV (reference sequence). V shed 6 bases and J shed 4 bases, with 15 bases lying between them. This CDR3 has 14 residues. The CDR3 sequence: CASRESAGSYGYTF. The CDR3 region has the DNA TGTGCCAGCAGGGAATCGGCAGGCAGCTATGGCTACACCTTC.

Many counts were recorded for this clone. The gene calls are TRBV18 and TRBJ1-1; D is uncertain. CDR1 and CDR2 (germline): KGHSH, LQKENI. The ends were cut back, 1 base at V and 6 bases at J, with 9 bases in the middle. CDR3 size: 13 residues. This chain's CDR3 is CASSPQHGAEAFF. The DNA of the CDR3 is TGTGCCAGCTCACCACAACACGGGGCTGAAGCTTTCTTT. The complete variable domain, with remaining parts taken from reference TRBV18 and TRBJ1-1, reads NAGVMQNPRHLVRRRGQEARLRCSPMKGHSHVYWYRQLPEEGLKFMVYLQKENIIDESGMPKERFSAEFPKEGPSILRIQQVVRGDSAAYFCASSPQHGAEAFFGQGTRLTVV.

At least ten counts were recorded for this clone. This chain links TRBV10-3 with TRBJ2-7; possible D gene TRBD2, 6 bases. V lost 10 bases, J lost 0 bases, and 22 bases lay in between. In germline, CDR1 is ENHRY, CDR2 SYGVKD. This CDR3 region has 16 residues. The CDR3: CATGGGKVAVSYEQYF. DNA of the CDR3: TGTGCCACCGGGGGTGGGAAGGTAGCGGTCTCCTACGAGCAGTACTTC.

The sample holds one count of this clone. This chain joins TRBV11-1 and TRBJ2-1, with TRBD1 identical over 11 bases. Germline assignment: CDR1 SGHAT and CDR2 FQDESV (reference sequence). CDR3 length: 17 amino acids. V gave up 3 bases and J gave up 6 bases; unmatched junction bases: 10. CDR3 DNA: TGTGCCAGCAGCTTCTCCTCATGGGACAGGGGGATCAATGAGCAGTTCTTC. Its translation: CASSFSSWDRGINEQFF.

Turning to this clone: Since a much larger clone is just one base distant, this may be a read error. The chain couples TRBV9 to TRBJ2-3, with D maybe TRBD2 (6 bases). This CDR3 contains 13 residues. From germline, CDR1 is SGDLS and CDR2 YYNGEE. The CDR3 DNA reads TGTGCCATCAGCGTTACGGGAGAGAATACGCAGTATTTT. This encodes CAISVTGENTQYF.

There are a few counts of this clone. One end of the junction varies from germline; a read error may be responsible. CDR3 region: CATRRTGGGYEQYF. DNA of the CDR3: TGTGCCACCAGGCGGACAGGGGGGGGTTACGAGCAGTACTTT. This rearrangement joins TRBV15 to TRBJ2-7, with 10 bases aligning to TRBD1. The germline CDR1 and CDR2 sequences are LNHNV and YYDKDF (reference sequence). CDR3 length: 14 amino acids.

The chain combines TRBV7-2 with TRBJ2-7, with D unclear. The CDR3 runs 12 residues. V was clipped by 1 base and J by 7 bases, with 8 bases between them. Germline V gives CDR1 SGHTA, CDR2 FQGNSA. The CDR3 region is CASSLGVREQYF. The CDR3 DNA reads TGTGCCAGCAGCTTAGGGGTTCGAGAGCAGTACTTC. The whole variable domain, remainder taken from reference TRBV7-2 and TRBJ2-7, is GAGVSQSPSNKVTEKGKDVELRCDPISGHTALYWYRQSLGQGLEFLIYFQGNSAPDKSGLPSDRFSAERTGGSVSTLTIQRTQQEDSAVYLCASSLGVREQYFGPGTRLTVT.

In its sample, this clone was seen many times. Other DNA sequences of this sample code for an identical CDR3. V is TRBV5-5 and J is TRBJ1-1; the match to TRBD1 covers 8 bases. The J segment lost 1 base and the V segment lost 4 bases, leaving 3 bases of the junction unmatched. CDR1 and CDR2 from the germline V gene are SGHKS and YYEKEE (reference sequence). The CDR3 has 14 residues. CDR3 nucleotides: TGTGCCAGCAGCGGGGGACAGGCGAACACTGAAGCTTTCTTT. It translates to CASSGGQANTEAFF. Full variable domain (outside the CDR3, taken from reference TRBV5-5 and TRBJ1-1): DAGVTQSPTHLIKTRGQQVTLRCSPISGHKSVSWYQQVLGQGPQFIFQYYEKEERGRGNFPDRFSARQFPNYSSELNVNALLLGDSALYLCASSGGQANTEAFFGQGTRLTVV.

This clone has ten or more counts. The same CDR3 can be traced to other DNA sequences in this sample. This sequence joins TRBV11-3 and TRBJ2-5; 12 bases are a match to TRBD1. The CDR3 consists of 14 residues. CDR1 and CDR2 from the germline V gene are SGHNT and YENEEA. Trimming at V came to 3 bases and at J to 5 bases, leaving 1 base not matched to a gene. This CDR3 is CASSLGTGGETQYF. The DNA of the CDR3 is TGTGCCAGCAGCTTGGGGACAGGGGGCGAGACCCAGTACTTC.

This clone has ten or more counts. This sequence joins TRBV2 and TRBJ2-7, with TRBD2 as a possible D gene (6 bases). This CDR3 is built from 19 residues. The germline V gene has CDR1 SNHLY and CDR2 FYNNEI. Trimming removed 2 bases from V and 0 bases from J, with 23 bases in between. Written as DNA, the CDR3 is TGTGCCAGCAGTGAATTTCGGCTAGCGCGAGACATGTACTCCTACGAGCAGTACTTC. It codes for CASSEFRLARDMYSYEQYF. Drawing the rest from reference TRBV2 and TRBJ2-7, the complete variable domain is EPEVTQTPSHQVTQMGQEVILRCVPISNHLYFYWYRQILGQKVEFLVSFYNNEISEKSEIFDDQFSVERPDGSNFTLKIRSTKLEDSAMYFCASSEFRLARDMYSYEQYFGPGTRLTVT.

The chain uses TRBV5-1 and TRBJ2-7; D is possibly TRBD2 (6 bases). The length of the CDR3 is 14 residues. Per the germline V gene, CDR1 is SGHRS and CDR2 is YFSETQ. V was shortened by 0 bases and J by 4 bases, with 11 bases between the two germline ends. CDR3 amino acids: CASSLGLALYEQYF. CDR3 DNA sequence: TGCGCCAGCAGCTTGGGGCTAGCGTTGTACGAGCAGTACTTC.

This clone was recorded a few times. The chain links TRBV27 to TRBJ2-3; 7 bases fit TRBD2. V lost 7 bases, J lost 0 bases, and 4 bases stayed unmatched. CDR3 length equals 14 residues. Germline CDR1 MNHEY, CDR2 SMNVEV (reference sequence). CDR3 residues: CASNRAGSTDTQYF. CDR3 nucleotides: TGTGCCAGCAACCGAGCGGGAAGCACAGATACGCAGTATTTT.